Presented here are 15 T cell receptor beta chains from one specimen sequenced in a study of blood T cell repertoires in COVID-19. Clones were read by immunoSEQ multiplex PCR, and TCRdb kept only the in-frame ones, dropping some. The sample has tens of thousands of clones, roughly 80% seen once. The sequenced sample was peripheral blood. All receptors come from a woman in her seventies with acute or convalescent COVID-19.

The chain joins TRBV2 to TRBJ1-3, with D possibly matching TRBD1 (5 bases). The CDR3 extends over 17 amino acids. CDR1 and CDR2 (germline): SNHLY, FYNNEI. Between the trimmed V and J ends, which lost 6 bases and 0 bases, there was a span of 18 bases. The CDR3 sequence: CASRDARRGFSGNTIYF. The CDR3 DNA sequence: TGTGCCAGCAGAGACGCGCGAAGGGGCTTCTCTGGAAACACCATATATTTT.

V usage is TRBV4-1 and J usage is TRBJ1-2, with TRBD1 as a possible D gene (6 bases). Trimming took 6 bases from V and 2 from J, leaving 13 bases between them. This CDR3 has 14 amino acids. Germline V gene sequence: CDR1 MGHRA, CDR2 YSYEKL. CDR3 region: CASRGAGGNYGYTF. Here the CDR3 DNA reads TGCGCCAGCAGGGGGGCAGGTGGGAACTATGGCTACACCTTC.

This clone was detected a few times. The gene calls are TRBV6-5 and TRBJ1-2; tentative D call: TRBD1 (5 bases). The length of the CDR3 is 16 residues. Deletions cut 0 bases from V and 7 bases from J, with 18 bases between. Germline assignment: CDR1 MNHEY and CDR2 SVGAGI. The CDR3 here is CASSYSRAVGGGGYTF. The DNA of the CDR3 is TGTGCCAGCAGTTACTCGAGGGCCGTCGGGGGGGGTGGCTACACCTTC.

V usage is TRBV6-2 or TRBV6-3 and J usage is TRBJ1-1, with D perhaps matching TRBD1 (6 bases). The V gene lost 4 bases and the J gene lost 0 bases, with 12 bases spanning the gap. CDR3 size: 15 residues. The germline gives CDR1 MNHEY, CDR2 SVGEGT. The CDR3 DNA reads as TGTGCCAGCAGTTCCGGACAGATTATGAACACTGAAGCTTTCTTT. As protein: CASSSGQIMNTEAFF.

This clone was counted ten times or more. This sequence joins TRBV24-1 and TRBJ2-3; TRBD2 might be the D (6 bases). This CDR3 spans 15 amino acids. Trimming took off 5 bases at V and 1 base at J, with 12 bases between the two ends. Germline CDR1 and CDR2: KGHDR and SFDVKD. The CDR3 coding sequence is TGTGCCACCAGTGCATCGGGAGCTGGCACAGATACGCAGTATTTT. It codes for CATSASGAGTDTQYF.

This clone was observed a few times. The V and J genes are TRBV7-9 and TRBJ1-1, with 7 bases matching TRBD1. Germline assignment: CDR1 SEHNR and CDR2 FQNEAQ (reference sequence). After removal of 5 bases from V and 5 bases from J, the junction contained 8 bases not matched to a gene. CDR3 length: 14 residues. CDR3 coding DNA: TGTGCCAGCAGCCCCCGGGACAGATGGACTGAAGCTTTCTTT. Its translation: CASSPRDRWTEAFF.

This clone occurred once. The V call is TRBV19, the J call TRBJ2-1; D possibly corresponds to TRBD1 (6 bases). This CDR3 contains 12 residues. Trimming removed 5 bases at V and 7 bases at J, with 9 bases between. The germline V gene encodes CDR1 LNHDA and CDR2 SQIVND (reference sequence). DNA of the CDR3: TGTGCCAGTAGTCAAACAGGGAATGAGCAGTTCTTC. Protein product: CASSQTGNEQFF.

CDR3 protein: CASSRGLLGYTF. The CDR3, as DNA: TGTGCCAGCAGTAGGGGGCTCCTAGGCTACACCTTC. V usage is TRBV12-3 or TRBV12-4 and J usage is TRBJ1-2, with 7 nucleotides matching TRBD1. The CDR3 runs 12 residues. V shed 5 bases, J shed 8 bases, and the junction held 5 bases outside the gene matches.

The chain carries TRBV18 and TRBJ1-1, with unresolved D. This CDR3 spans 16 amino acids. V lost 3 bases to trimming and J lost 3 bases, with 17 bases between them. Germline V CDR1 and CDR2: KGHSH, LQKENI. CDR3 loop: CASSPARRIIDTEAFF. The CDR3 region has the DNA TGTGCCAGCTCACCTGCGAGGAGGATTATTGACACTGAAGCTTTCTTT.

This sequence joins TRBV25-1 and TRBJ1-2, with 8 bases identical to TRBD1. The CDR3 covers 15 residues. V gave up 5 bases and J gave up 4 bases; unmatched junction bases: 9. CDR1 is MGHDK and CDR2 is SYGVNS in the germline V gene. The CDR3 region has the DNA TGTGCCAGCAGTCCGACAGGGGAGAAACGCTATGGCTACACCTTC. Its protein product is CASSPTGEKRYGYTF.

The chain has TRBV6-6 and TRBJ1-3; 8 bases map to TRBD1. The V gene's germline CDR1 is MNHNY and CDR2 SVGAGI (reference sequence). J was trimmed by 3 bases and V by 2 bases; bases with no gene match: 3. The CDR3 runs 15 residues. The CDR3 region is CASSYEGTGGNTIYF. CDR3 in DNA: TGTGCCAGCAGTTACGAGGGGACAGGTGGAAACACCATATATTTT.

The chain couples TRBV5-1 to TRBJ2-2; perhaps TRBD2 as D (6 bases). Trimming removed 5 bases at V and 0 bases at J, with 11 bases between. The CDR3 consists of 15 residues. Germline V lookup: CDR1 SGHRS, CDR2 YFSETQ. The CDR3 is CASREGPSNTGELFF. DNA of the CDR3: TGCGCCAGCAGGGAGGGGCCTTCGAACACCGGGGAGCTGTTTTTT.

V and J are TRBV21-1 and TRBJ2-2; TRBD1 is taken as the D call from the table, unchecked against the DNA. TRBV21-1 has pseudogene status. The CDR3 runs 15 residues. CDR3 nucleotide sequence: TGTGCCAGCAGCAAAGTTACCAGGAACACCGGGGAGCTGTTTTTT. It specifies CASSKVTRNTGELFF.

The rearrangement joins TRBV10-1 to TRBJ1-2, with TRBD1 matching over 8 bases. Germline CDR1 and CDR2: WNHNN and SYGVQD (reference sequence). The CDR3 length is 13 residues. Losses at the gene ends were 5 bases for V and 8 bases for J; bases not matched to a gene: 7. The CDR3 is CASSSDRAEGYTF. The CDR3 DNA reads TGCGCCAGCAGTTCGGACAGGGCGGAGGGCTACACCTTC.

V is TRBV3-1 (or the pseudogene TRBV3-2) and J is TRBJ2-1; D ambiguous. V gave up 6 bases and J gave up 0 bases, with 9 bases separating them. This CDR3 is 14 amino acids long. Germline V gene sequence: CDR1 LGHDT, CDR2 YNNKEL (reference sequence). The CDR3 DNA follows: TGTGCCAGCAGTCCCCGCAGCTCCTACAATGAGCAGTTCTTC. Translation: CASSPRSSYNEQFF.